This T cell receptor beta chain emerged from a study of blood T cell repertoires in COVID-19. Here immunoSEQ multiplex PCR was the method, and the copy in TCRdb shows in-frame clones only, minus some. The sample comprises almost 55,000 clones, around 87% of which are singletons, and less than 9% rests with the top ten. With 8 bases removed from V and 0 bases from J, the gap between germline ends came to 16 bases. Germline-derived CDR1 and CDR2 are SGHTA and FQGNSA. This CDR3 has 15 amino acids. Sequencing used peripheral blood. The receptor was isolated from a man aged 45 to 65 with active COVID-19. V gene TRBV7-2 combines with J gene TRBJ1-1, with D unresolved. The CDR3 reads CASQGFAGMNTEAFF. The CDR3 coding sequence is TGTGCCAGCCAAGGGTTCGCGGGGATGAACACTGAAGCTTTCTTT.